The TCR beta chain described here comes from a study of T cell repertoires in cytomegalovirus infection. Overall study: CMV epitopes, recently identified HLA-C-restricted and well-studied HLA-B-restricted, were used. Both CMV infection and a matching HLA type were indicated by public TCR beta signatures. Study results and caveats: Clonotypes of TCR beta that were HLA-C-restricted and CMV-specific dominated the ex vivo response. Totalled public TCR beta family frequency picked out people who carried CMV plus the relevant HLA.

V was trimmed by 8 bases and J by 3 bases, leaving 15 bases between them. The CDR3 length is 14 residues. In the case of this clonotype: As yet, its antigen is unknown.

TCRdb used MiXCR to reprocess the reads, holding one entry per CDR3 protein. The table has over 40,000 distinct CDR3 sequences, around 21% seen once. This clonotype was obtained from a human donor in good health (CMV status not recorded). Some clones in this sample may be carry-over from other donors' samples. This sequence joins TRBV12-3 or TRBV12-4 and TRBJ2-3; D not certain. This specimen was CD8+ T cells from cultured PBMCs, taken from culture after CMV antigen stimulation. As DNA, the CDR3 is TGTGCCAGCCAGAAGGAAGGGTGGACAGATACGCAGTATTTT. Its translation is CASQKEGWTDTQYF.